This T cell receptor (beta chain) was obtained from a study of T-cell reconstitution after alpha-beta-depleted transplantation in children. Unique molecular identifiers were built into the TCRbeta library. TCRdb re-analysed the PCR reads in MiXCR, keeping a single row per CDR3 protein. Among 490,000 or so distinct CDR3 sequences listed, approximately 12% were seen once. CDR1 and CDR2 (germline): SGHTA, FQGNSA. The CDR3 consists of 12 residues. Trimming cost V 6 bases and J 10 bases, with 10 bases left between them. The input for sequencing was PBMCs from the stem cell graft donor, taken from the stem cell graft. The chain links TRBV7-2 to TRBJ1-6; D is ambiguous. The sequence was obtained from a human donor who donated a stem cell graft to a child with combined immunodeficiency. CDR3 residues: CASSREESPLHF. The CDR3 DNA is TGTGCCAGCAGTAGGGAGGAGTCACCCCTCCACTTT.